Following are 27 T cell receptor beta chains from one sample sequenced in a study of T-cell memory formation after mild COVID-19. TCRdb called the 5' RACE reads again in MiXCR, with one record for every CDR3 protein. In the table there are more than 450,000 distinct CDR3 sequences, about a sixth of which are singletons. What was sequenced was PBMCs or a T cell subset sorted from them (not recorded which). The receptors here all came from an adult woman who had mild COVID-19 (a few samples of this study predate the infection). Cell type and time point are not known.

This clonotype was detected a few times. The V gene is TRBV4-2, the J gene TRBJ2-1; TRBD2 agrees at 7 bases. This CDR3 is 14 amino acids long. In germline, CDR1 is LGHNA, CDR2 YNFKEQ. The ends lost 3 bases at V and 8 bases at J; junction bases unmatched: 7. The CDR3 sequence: CASSQGGDVDEQFF. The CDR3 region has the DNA TGTGCCAGCAGCCAGGGGGGGGACGTGGATGAGCAGTTCTTC.

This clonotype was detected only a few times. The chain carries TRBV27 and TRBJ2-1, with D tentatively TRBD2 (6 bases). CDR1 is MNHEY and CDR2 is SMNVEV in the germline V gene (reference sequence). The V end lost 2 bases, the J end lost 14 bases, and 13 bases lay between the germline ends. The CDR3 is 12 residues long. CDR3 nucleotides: TGTGCCAGCAGTTTACGGCGGGACTTGGAGTTCTTC. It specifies CASSLRRDLEFF.

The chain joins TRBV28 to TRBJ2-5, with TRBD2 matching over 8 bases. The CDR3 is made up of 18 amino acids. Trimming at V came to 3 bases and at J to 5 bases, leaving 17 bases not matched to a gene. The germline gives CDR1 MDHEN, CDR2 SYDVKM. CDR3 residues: CASSFPGLASYGRETQYF. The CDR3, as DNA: TGTGCCAGCAGTTTTCCCGGACTAGCTAGTTATGGAAGGGAGACCCAGTACTTC. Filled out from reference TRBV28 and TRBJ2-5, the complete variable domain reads DVKVTQSSRYLVKRTGEKVFLECVQDMDHENMFWYRQDPGLGLRLIYFSYDVKMKEKGDIPEGYSVSREKKERFSLILESASTNQTSMYLCASSFPGLASYGRETQYFGPGTRLLVL.

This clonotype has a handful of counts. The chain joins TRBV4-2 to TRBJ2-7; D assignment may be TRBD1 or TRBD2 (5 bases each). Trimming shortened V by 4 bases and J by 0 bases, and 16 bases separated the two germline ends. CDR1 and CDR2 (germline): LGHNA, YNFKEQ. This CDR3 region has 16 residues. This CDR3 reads CASSPPGAGNSYEQYF. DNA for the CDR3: TGTGCCAGCAGCCCGCCCGGGGCCGGAAACTCCTACGAGCAGTACTTC.

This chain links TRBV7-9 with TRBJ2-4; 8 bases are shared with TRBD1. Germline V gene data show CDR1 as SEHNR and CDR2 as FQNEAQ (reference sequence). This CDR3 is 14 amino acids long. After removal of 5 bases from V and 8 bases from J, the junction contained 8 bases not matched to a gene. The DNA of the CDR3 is TGTGCCAGCAGCCCGGACAGGGTTAGGCACATTCAGTACTTC. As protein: CASSPDRVRHIQYF. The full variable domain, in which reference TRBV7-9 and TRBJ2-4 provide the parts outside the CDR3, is DTGVSQNPRHKITKRGQNVTFRCDPISEHNRLYWYRQTLGQGPEFLTYFQNEAQLEKSRLLSDRFSAERPKGSFSTLEIQRTEQGDSAMYLCASSPDRVRHIQYFGAGTRLSVL.

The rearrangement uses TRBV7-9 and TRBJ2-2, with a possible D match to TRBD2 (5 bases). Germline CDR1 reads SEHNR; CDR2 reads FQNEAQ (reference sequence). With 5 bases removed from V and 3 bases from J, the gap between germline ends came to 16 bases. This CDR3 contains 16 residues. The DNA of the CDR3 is TGTGCCAGCAGCCCTCGTGGTGGGAGCGACACCGGGGAGCTGTTTTTT. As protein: CASSPRGGSDTGELFF. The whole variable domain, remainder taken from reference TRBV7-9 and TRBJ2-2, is DTGVSQNPRHKITKRGQNVTFRCDPISEHNRLYWYRQTLGQGPEFLTYFQNEAQLEKSRLLSDRFSAERPKGSFSTLEIQRTEQGDSAMYLCASSPRGGSDTGELFFGEGSRLTVL.

The CDR3 loop is CASRSHGTATEAFF. CDR3 in DNA: TGTGCCAGCAGATCCCATGGGACGGCAACTGAAGCTTTCTTT. This chain connects TRBV12-3 or TRBV12-4 to TRBJ1-1; possible D gene TRBD1, 5 bases. This CDR3 has 14 residues. The ends were cut back, 6 bases at V and 5 bases at J, with 16 bases in the middle.

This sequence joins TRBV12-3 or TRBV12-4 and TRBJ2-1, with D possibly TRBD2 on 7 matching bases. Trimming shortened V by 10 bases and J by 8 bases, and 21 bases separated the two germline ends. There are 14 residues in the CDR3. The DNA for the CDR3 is TGTGCCACCACCGGGGGGCAGGGGATCTATGAGCAGTTCTTC. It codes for CATTGGQGIYEQFF.

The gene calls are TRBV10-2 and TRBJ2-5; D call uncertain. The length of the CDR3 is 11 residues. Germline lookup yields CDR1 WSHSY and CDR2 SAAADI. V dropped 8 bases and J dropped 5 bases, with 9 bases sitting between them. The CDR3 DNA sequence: TGCGCCAGCGGGCTAGAGGAGACCCAGTACTTC. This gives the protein CASGLEETQYF.

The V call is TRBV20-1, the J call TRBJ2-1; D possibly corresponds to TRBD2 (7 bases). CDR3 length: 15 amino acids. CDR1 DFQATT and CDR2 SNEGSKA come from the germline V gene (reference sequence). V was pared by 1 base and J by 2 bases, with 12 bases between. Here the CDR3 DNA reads TGCAGTGCTAGAGTTGGGGGGGGCCCCTACAATGAGCAGTTCTTC. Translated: CSARVGGGPYNEQFF.

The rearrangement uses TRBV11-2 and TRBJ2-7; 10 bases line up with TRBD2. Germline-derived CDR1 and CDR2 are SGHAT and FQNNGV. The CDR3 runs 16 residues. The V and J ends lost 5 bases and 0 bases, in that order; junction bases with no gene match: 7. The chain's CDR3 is CASSRGLAAVSYEQYF. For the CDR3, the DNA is TGTGCCAGCAGCCGAGGACTAGCGGCGGTCTCCTACGAGCAGTACTTC.

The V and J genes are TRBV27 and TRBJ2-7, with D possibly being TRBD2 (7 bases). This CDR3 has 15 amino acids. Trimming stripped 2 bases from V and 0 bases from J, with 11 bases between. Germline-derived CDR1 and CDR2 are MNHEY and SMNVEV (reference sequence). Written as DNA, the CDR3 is TGTGCCAGCAGTTTAATAGGGGGGGTCTCCTACGAGCAGTACTTC. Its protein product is CASSLIGGVSYEQYF.

Here the CDR3 reads CASSLRIGVAGGITGELFF. The CDR3, as DNA: TGTGCCAGCAGCTTAAGGATAGGAGTAGCGGGAGGAATCACCGGGGAGCTGTTTTTT. The chain couples TRBV7-2 to TRBJ2-2; 10 positions match TRBD2. The V segment lost 2 bases and the J segment 4 bases; nucleotides outside the gene matches: 13. Germline CDR1 SGHTA, CDR2 FQGNSA. This CDR3 comprises 19 residues.

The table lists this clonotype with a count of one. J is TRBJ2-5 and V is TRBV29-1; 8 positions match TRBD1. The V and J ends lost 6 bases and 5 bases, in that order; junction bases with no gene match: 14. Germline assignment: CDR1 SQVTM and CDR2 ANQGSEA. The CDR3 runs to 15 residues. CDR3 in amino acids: CSVHDRGRIGETQYF. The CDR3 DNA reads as TGCAGCGTCCATGACAGGGGTAGGATTGGGGAGACCCAGTACTTC.

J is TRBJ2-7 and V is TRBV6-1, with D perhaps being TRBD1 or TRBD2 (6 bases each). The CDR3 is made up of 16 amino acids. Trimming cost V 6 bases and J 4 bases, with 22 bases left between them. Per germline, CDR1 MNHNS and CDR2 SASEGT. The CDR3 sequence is CASRGGLRGKVYEQYF. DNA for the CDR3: TGTGCCAGCAGGGGGGGCCTACGCGGGAAGGTTTACGAGCAGTACTTC.

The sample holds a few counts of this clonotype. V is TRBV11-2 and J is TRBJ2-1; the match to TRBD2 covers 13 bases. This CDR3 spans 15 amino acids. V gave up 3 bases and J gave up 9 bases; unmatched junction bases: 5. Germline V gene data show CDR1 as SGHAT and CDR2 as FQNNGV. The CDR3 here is CASSFGLAGVVEQFF. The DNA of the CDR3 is TGTGCCAGCAGCTTCGGACTAGCGGGAGTGGTTGAGCAGTTCTTC.

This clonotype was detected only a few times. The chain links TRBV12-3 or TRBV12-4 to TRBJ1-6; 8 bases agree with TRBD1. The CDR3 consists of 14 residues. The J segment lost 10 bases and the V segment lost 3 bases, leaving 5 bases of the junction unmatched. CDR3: CASSFTGGGSPLHF. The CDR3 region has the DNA TGTGCCAGCAGTTTCACAGGGGGAGGCTCACCCCTCCACTTT.

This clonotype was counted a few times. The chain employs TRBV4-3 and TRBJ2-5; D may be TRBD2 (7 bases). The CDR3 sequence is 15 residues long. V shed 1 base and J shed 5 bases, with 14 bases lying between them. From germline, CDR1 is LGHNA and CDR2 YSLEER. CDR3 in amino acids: CASSQGGGGQETQYF. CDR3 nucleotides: TGCGCCAGCAGCCAAGGAGGGGGGGGGCAGGAGACCCAGTACTTC.

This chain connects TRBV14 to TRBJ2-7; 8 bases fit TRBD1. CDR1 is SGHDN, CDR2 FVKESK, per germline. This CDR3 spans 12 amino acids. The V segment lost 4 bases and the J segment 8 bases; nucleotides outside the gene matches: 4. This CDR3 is CASSRDRFKQYF. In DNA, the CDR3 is TGTGCCAGCAGCCGGGACAGGTTCAAGCAGTACTTC.

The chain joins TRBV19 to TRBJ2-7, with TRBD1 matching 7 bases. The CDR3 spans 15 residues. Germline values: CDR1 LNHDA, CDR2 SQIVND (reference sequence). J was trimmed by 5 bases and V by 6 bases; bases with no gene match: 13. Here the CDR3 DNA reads TGTGCCAGTAGCCTCTTTGCCGGGACAGTCCACGAGCAGTACTTC. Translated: CASSLFAGTVHEQYF.

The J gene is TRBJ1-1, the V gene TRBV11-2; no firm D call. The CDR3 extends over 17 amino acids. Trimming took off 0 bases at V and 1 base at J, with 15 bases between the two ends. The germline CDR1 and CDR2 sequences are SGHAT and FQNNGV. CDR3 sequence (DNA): TGTGCCAGCAGCTTAGATTGGGTAGGGAAGGGGAACACTGAAGCTTTCTTT. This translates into CASSLDWVGKGNTEAFF.

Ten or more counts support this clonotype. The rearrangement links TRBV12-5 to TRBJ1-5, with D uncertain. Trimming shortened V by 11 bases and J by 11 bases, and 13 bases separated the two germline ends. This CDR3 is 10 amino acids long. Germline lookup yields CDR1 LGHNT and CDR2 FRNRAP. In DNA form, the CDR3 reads TGTGCTCCAGCGGGGTGGACCCAGCATTTT. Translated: CAPAGWTQHF.

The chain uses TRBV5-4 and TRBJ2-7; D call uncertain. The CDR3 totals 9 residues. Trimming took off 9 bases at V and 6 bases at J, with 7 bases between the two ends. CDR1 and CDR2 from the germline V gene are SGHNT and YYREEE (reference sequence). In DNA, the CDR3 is TGTGCCATGGGCCCCGAGCAGTACTTC. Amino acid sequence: CAMGPEQYF. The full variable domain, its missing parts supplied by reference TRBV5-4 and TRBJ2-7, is ETGVTQSPTHLIKTRGQQVTLRCSSQSGHNTVSWYQQALGQGPQFIFQYYREEENGRGNFPPRFSGLQFPNYSSELNVNALELDDSALYLCAMGPEQYFGPGTRLTVT.

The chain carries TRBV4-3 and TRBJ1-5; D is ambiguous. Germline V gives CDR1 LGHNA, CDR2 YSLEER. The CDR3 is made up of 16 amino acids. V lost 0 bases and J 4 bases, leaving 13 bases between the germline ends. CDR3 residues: CASSQDFYSKNQPQHF. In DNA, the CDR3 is TGCGCCAGCAGCCAAGACTTCTACAGCAAAAATCAGCCCCAGCATTTT.

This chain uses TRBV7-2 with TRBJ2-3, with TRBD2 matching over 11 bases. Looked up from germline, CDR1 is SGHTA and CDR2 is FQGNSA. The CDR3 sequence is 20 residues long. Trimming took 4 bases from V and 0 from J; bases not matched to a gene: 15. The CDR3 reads CASSSPTSGNFRYSTDTQYF. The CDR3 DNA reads TGTGCCAGCAGCTCCCCGACTAGCGGGAATTTTCGTTACAGCACAGATACGCAGTATTTT.

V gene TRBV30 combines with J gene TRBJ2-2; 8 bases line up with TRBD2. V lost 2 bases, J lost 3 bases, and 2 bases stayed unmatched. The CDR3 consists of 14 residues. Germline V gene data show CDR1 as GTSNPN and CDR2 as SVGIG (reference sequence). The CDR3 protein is CAWSFGGDTGELFF. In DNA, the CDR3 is TGTGCCTGGAGTTTCGGGGGGGACACCGGGGAGCTGTTTTTT.

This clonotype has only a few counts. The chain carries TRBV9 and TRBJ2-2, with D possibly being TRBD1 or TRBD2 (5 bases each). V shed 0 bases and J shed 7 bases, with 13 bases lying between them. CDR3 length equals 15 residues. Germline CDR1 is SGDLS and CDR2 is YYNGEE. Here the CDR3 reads CASSVEGPQFGELFF. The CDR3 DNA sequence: TGTGCCAGCAGCGTAGAGGGACCCCAATTCGGGGAGCTGTTTTTT.